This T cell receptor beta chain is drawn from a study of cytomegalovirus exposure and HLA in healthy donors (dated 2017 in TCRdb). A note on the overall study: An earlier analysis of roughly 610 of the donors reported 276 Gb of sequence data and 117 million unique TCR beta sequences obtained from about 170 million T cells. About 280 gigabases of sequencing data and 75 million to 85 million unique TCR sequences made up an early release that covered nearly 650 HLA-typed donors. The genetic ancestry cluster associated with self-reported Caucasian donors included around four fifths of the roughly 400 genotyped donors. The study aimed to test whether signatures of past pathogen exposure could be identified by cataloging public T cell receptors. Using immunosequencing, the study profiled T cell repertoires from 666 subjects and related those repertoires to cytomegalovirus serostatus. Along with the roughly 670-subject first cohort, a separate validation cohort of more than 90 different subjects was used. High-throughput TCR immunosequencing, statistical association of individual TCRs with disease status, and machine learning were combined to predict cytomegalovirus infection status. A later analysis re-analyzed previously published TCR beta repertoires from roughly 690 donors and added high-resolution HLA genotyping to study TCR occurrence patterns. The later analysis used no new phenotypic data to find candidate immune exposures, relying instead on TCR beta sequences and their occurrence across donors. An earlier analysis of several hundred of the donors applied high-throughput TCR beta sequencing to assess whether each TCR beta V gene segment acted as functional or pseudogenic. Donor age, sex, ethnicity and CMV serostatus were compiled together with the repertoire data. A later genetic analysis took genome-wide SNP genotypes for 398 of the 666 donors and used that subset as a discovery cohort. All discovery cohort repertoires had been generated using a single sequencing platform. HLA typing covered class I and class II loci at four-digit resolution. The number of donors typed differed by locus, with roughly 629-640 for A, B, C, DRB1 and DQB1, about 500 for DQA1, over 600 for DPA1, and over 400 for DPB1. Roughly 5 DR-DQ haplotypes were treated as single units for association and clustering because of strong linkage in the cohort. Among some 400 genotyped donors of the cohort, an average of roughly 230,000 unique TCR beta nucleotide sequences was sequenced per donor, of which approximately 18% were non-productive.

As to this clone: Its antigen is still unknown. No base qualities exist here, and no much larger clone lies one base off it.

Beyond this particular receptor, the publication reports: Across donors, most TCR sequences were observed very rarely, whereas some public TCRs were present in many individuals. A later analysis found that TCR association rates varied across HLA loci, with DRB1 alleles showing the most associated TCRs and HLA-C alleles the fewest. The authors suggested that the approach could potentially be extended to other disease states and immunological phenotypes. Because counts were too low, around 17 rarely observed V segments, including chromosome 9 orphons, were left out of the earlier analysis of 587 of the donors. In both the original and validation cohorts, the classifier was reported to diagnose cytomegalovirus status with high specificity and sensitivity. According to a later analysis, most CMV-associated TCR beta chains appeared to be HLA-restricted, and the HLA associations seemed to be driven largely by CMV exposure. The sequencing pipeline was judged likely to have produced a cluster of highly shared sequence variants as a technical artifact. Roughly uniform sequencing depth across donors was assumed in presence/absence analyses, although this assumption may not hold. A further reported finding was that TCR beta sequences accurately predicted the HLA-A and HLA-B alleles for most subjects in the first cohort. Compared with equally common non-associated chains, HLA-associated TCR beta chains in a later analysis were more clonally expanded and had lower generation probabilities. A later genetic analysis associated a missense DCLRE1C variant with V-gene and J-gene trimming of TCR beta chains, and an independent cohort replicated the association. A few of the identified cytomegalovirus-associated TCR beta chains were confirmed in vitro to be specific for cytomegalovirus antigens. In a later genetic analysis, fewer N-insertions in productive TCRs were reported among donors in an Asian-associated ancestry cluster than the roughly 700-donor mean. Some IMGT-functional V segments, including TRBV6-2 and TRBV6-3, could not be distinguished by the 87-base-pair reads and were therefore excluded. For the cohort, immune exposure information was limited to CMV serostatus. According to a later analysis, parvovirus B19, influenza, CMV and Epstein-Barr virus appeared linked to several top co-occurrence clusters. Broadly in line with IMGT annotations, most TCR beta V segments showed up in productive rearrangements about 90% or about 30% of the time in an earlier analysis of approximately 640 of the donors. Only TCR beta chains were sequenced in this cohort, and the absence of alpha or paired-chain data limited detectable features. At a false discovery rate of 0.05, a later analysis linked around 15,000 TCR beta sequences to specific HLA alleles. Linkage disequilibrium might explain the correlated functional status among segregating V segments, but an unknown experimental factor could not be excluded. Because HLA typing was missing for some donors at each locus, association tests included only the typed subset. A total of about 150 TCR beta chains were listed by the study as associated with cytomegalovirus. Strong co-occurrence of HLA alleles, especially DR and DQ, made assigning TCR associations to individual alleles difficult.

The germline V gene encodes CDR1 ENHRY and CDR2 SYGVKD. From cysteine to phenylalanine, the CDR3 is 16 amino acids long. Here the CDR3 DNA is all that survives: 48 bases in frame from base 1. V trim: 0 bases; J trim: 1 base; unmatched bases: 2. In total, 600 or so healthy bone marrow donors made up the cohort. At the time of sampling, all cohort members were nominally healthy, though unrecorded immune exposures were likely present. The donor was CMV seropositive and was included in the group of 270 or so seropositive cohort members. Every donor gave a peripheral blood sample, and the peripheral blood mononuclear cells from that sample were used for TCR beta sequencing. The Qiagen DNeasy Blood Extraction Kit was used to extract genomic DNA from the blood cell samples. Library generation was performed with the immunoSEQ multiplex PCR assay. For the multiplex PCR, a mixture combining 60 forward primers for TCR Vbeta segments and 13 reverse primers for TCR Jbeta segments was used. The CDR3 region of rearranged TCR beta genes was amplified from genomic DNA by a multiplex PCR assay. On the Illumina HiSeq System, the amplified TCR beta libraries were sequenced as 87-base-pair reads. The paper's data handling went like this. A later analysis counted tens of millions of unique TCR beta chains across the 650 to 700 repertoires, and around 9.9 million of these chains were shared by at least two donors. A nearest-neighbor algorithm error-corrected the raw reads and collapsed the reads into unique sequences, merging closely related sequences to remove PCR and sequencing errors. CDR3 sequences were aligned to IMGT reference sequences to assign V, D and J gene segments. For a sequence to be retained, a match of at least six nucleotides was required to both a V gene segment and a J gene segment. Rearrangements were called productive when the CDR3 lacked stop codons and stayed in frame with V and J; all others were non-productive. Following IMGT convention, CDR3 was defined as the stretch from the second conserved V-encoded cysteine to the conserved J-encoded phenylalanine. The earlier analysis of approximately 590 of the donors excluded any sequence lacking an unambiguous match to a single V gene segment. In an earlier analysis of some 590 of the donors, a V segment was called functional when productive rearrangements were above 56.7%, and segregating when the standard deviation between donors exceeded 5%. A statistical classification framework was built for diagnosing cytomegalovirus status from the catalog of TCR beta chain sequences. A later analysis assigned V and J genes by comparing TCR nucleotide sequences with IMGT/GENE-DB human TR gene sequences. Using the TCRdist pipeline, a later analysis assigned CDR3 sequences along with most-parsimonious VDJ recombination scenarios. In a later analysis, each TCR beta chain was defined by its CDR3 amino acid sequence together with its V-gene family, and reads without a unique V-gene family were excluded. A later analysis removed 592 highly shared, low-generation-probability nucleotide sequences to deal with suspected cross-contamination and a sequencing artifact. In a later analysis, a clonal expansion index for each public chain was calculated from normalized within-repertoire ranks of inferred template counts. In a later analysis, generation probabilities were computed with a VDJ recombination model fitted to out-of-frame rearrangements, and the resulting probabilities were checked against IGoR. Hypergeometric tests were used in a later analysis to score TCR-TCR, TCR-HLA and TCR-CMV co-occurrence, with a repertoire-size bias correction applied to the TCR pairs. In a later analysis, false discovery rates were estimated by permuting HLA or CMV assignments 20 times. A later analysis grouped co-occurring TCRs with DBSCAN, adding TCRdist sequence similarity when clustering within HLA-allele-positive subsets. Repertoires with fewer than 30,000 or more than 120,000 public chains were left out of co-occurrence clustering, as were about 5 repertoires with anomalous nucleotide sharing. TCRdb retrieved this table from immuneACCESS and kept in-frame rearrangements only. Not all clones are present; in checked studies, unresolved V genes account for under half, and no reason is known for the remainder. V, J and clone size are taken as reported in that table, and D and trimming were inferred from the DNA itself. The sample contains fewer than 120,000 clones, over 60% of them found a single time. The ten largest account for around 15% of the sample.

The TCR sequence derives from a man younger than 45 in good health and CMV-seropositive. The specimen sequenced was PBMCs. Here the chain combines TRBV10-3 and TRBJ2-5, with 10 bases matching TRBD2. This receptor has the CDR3 CAISESVAGGQETQYF. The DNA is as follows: TGTGCCATCAGTGAGTCCGTAGCGGGGGGCCAAGAGACCCAGTACTTC.